Below are 18 T cell receptor beta chains sequenced from a single sample in a study of shared clonotypes between healthy human individuals. Data came from immunoSEQ multiplex PCR; TCRdb stores just in-frame clones and leaves some out. The table has roughly 500,000 clones, 70% to 80% seen once; the top ten hold about 12%. Sequencing used PBMCs. The receptors derive from a woman aged 35 to 49 in good health. Some clones in this sample may be carry-over from other donors' samples.

The chain joins TRBV10-1 to TRBJ2-1, with 8 positions matching TRBD2. This CDR3 contains 16 residues. Germline trimming cut 2 bases from V and 8 bases from J; bases unmatched to any gene: 11. Germline values: CDR1 WNHNN, CDR2 SYGVQD (reference sequence). The CDR3, as DNA: TGCGCCAGCAGTGAGGGCCCAGCGGGAGCGGGGTATGAGCAGTTCTTC. Protein sequence: CASSEGPAGAGYEQFF.

The V and J genes are TRBV28 and TRBJ2-1, with a weak D call TRBD2 (6 bases). V lost 9 bases to trimming and J lost 5 bases, with 17 bases between them. The CDR3 consists of 14 residues. Germline values: CDR1 MDHEN, CDR2 SYDVKM. In DNA, the CDR3 is TGTGCCAGTCAGGGACTCCTCCCAAACAATGAGCAGTTCTTC. Protein product: CASQGLLPNNEQFF.

V and J are TRBV11-2 and TRBJ2-5; D is ambiguous. Germline V gene lookup returns CDR1 SGHAT and CDR2 FQNNGV. The CDR3 contains 15 residues. The V end was cut by 0 bases, the J end by 5 bases, with 13 bases between. CDR3 nucleotide sequence: TGTGCCAGCAGCTTAGATCTGGTGAGGTACGAGACCCAGTACTTC. Translation gives CASSLDLVRYETQYF.

The rearrangement uses TRBV5-1 and TRBJ2-2, with 7 bases aligning to TRBD1. The CDR3 consists of 15 residues. V shed 5 bases and J 1 base; nucleotides not matched to a gene: 5. The germline CDR1 and CDR2 sequences are SGHRS and YFSETQ. CDR3 bases: TGCGCCAGCAGGACGGGGACAGAGAACACCGGGGAGCTGTTTTTT. Protein: CASRTGTENTGELFF. Supplemented by reference TRBV5-1 and TRBJ2-2, the full variable domain reads KAGVTQTPRYLIKTRGQQVTLSCSPISGHRSVSWYQQTPGQGLQFLFEYFSETQRNKGNFPGRFSGRQFSNSRSEMNVSTLELGDSALYLCASRTGTENTGELFFGEGSRLTVL.

About this clone itself: Distinct nucleotide sequences in the sample also encode this CDR3. This chain joins TRBV15 and TRBJ1-4, with D tentatively TRBD1 (5 bases). The CDR3 is 13 residues long. Germline V gene sequence: CDR1 LNHNV, CDR2 YYDKDF (reference sequence). V lost 0 bases and J lost 7, with 6 bases in between. For the CDR3, the DNA is TGTGCCACCAGCAGAGACCAGGGTGAAAAACTGTTTTTT. Residues: CATSRDQGEKLFF.

V gene TRBV11-3 combines with J gene TRBJ2-1; D is ambiguous. Trimming took off 4 bases at V and 12 bases at J, with 16 bases between the two ends. Germline V gene sequence: CDR1 SGHNT, CDR2 YENEEA. This CDR3 contains 13 residues. The CDR3 DNA reads TGTGCCAGCAGCTCCCGTGGGCTTGTCGGGCAGTTCTTC. Encoded protein: CASSSRGLVGQFF.

V usage is TRBV9 and J usage is TRBJ2-2; 9 nucleotides match TRBD2. J was trimmed by 3 bases and V by 0 bases; bases with no gene match: 6. The CDR3 loop spans 17 amino acids. Germline CDR1 reads SGDLS; CDR2 reads YYNGEE. CDR3 sequence reads: CASSVEPSGIDTGELFF. The CDR3 coding sequence is TGTGCCAGCAGCGTAGAGCCTAGCGGGATCGACACCGGGGAGCTGTTTTTT.

The chain recombines TRBV4-3 with TRBJ2-1, with 11 positions matching TRBD2. With 3 bases clipped from V and 6 bases from J, the junction kept 7 bases outside the gene matches. This CDR3 spans 16 amino acids. Germline V lookup: CDR1 LGHNA, CDR2 YSLEER. The CDR3 protein is CASSHEGTSGPNEQFF. The DNA for the CDR3 is TGCGCCAGCAGCCATGAAGGGACTAGCGGCCCCAATGAGCAGTTCTTC.

The chain employs TRBV10-1 and TRBJ2-5; D gene unclear. Trimming took 2 bases from V and 0 from J, leaving 4 bases between them. The germline gives CDR1 WNHNN, CDR2 SYGVQD (reference sequence). The CDR3 has 13 residues. CDR3 bases: TGCGCCAGCAGTGAGACAGACCAAGAGACCCAGTACTTC. Its translation is CASSETDQETQYF.

The V call is TRBV4-3, the J call TRBJ2-3; a possible D gene is TRBD1 (6 bases). Trimming pared 0 bases from V and 8 bases from J, leaving 9 bases between. Germline V gene data show CDR1 as LGHNA and CDR2 as YSLEER. The CDR3 spans 13 residues. DNA for the CDR3: TGCGCCAGCAGCCAAGAATTAGGGGGTACGCAGTATTTT. Translating it yields CASSQELGGTQYF.

The chain links TRBV28 to TRBJ2-3; 8 bases map to TRBD1. The V gene end was trimmed by 5 bases and the J gene end by 3 bases; junction bases not matched to a gene: 4. The CDR3 spans 14 residues. Germline values: CDR1 MDHEN, CDR2 SYDVKM. CDR3 protein: CASSTRGLTDTQYF. CDR3 DNA sequence: TGTGCCAGCAGTACCAGGGGGCTGACAGATACGCAGTATTTT.

The chain has TRBV27 and TRBJ2-1; 7 nucleotides match TRBD1. The junction had 11 bases not matched to a gene; V was cut back by 6 bases and J by 6 bases. CDR3 length equals 15 residues. Per the germline V gene, CDR1 is MNHEY and CDR2 is SMNVEV (reference sequence). For the CDR3, the DNA is TGTGCCAGCAGGCCTGAGGGACAGTGGGGCAATGAGCAGTTCTTC. Protein: CASRPEGQWGNEQFF.

This rearrangement joins TRBV5-1 to TRBJ2-1; tentative D call: TRBD2 (6 bases). CDR3 length: 15 residues. CDR1 is SGHRS, CDR2 YFSETQ, per germline. Between the trimmed V and J ends, which lost 1 base and 5 bases, there was a span of 13 bases. In DNA form, the CDR3 reads TGCGCCAGCAGCTTGCGTGGCGGGAACAACAATGAGCAGTTCTTC. This codes for CASSLRGGNNNEQFF. Drawing the rest from reference TRBV5-1 and TRBJ2-1, the complete variable domain is KAGVTQTPRYLIKTRGQQVTLSCSPISGHRSVSWYQQTPGQGLQFLFEYFSETQRNKGNFPGRFSGRQFSNSRSEMNVSTLELGDSALYLCASSLRGGNNNEQFFGPGTRLTVL.

The chain recombines TRBV5-1 with TRBJ2-7; D might be TRBD2 (6 bases). CDR1 and CDR2 (germline): SGHRS, YFSETQ. Trimming pared 4 bases from V and 0 bases from J, leaving 17 bases between. The CDR3 runs to 16 residues. Here the CDR3 reads CASSEEASDPSYEQYF. As DNA, the CDR3 is TGCGCCAGCAGCGAAGAAGCTAGCGACCCCTCCTACGAGCAGTACTTC.

The chain joins TRBV7-8 to TRBJ2-7; 12 bases are shared with TRBD2. Trimming at V came to 5 bases and at J to 5 bases, leaving 4 bases not matched to a gene. Germline V gene lookup returns CDR1 SGHVS and CDR2 FQNEAQ. The length of the CDR3 is 14 residues. The CDR3 region is CASSPTSGSHEQYF. The CDR3 DNA reads as TGTGCCAGCAGCCCGACTAGCGGGAGCCACGAGCAGTACTTC.

The CDR3 region is CASSTSENSYEQYF. Here the CDR3 DNA reads TGTGCCAGCAGCACTAGCGAAAACTCCTACGAGCAGTACTTC. The rearrangement uses TRBV7-9 and TRBJ2-7; TRBD2 agrees at 7 bases. V trimming: 5 bases; J trimming: 0 bases; junction bases outside the gene matches: 4. Germline lookup yields CDR1 SEHNR and CDR2 FQNEAQ (reference sequence). This CDR3 region has 14 residues.

This clone showed up just once. DNA of the CDR3: TGTGCCAGCAGCCAGGACAGGGGTAATGAAAAACTGTTTTTT. Its translation is CASSQDRGNEKLFF. This chain connects TRBV5-4 to TRBJ1-4, with 9 bases identical to TRBD1. Unmatched junction bases numbered 2, after V lost 4 bases and J lost 4 bases. This CDR3 spans 14 amino acids. Germline assignment: CDR1 SGHNT and CDR2 YYREEE (reference sequence).

The DNA of the CDR3 is TGTGCCAGCAGCTTGGCGGGCCGGAATGAGCAGTTCTTC. This codes for CASSLAGRNEQFF. The gene calls are TRBV5-4 and TRBJ2-1; D unclear. Trimming cost V 0 bases and J 7 bases, with 8 bases left between them. The CDR3 loop spans 13 amino acids. Germline loops: CDR1 SGHNT, CDR2 YYREEE (reference sequence). Together with reference TRBV5-4 and TRBJ2-1, the CDR3 gives the full variable domain: ETGVTQSPTHLIKTRGQQVTLRCSSQSGHNTVSWYQQALGQGPQFIFQYYREEENGRGNFPPRFSGLQFPNYSSELNVNALELDDSALYLCASSLAGRNEQFFGPGTRLTVL.